The present T cell receptor beta chain was sequenced within a study of early T cells in non-severe SARS-CoV-2 infection. Study-level information: Sequencing targeted bulk RNA from unsorted whole blood, leaving chains unpaired.

In its sample, this clonotype was seen once. TCRdb reprocessed the 5' RACE reads with MiXCR, giving one entry per CDR3 protein. The table shows around 100,000 distinct CDR3 sequences, with around a sixth occurring only once. Germline V gene sequence: CDR1 MNHEY, CDR2 SVGEGT. This CDR3 is 16 amino acids long. V dropped 5 bases and J dropped 1; count of bases not matched to a gene: 4. This TCR came from an adult who was a healthcare worker with PCR-confirmed SARS-CoV-2 infection or an uninfected control (not recorded which). The source material was whole blood. The rearrangement joins TRBV6-2 or TRBV6-3 to TRBJ2-2; 10 bases fit TRBD2. This CDR3 reads CASSRWTSGNTGELFF. CDR3 DNA: TGTGCCAGCAGTCGGTGGACTAGCGGGAACACCGGGGAGCTGTTTTTT.